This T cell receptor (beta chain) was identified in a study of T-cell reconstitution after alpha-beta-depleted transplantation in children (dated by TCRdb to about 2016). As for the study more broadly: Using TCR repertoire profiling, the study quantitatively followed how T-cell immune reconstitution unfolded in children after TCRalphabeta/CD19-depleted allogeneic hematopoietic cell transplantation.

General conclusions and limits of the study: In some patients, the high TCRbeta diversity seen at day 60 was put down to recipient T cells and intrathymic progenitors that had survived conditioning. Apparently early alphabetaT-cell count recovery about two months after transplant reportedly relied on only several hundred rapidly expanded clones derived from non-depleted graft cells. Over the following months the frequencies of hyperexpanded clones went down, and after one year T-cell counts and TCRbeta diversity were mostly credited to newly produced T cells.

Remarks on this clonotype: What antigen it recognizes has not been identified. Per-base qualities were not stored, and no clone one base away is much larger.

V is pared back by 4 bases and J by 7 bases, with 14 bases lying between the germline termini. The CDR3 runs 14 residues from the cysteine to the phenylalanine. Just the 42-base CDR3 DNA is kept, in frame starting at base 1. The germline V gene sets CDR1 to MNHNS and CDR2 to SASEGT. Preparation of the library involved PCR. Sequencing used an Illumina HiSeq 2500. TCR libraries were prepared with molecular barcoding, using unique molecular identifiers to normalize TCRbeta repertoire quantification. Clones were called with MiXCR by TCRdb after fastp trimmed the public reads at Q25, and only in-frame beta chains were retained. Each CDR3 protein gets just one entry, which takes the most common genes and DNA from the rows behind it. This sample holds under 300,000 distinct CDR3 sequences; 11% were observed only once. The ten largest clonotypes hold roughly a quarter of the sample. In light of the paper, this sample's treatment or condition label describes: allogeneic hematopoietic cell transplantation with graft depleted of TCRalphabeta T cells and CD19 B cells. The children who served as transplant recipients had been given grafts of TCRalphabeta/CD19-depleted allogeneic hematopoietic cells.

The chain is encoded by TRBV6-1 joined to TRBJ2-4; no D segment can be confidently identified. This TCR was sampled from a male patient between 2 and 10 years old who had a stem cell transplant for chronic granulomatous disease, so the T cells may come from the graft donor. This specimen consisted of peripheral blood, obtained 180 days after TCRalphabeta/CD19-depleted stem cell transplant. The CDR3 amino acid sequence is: CASSVTRLNNIQYF. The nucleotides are TGTGCCAGCAGTGTCACCAGACTCAATAACATTCAGTACTTC.